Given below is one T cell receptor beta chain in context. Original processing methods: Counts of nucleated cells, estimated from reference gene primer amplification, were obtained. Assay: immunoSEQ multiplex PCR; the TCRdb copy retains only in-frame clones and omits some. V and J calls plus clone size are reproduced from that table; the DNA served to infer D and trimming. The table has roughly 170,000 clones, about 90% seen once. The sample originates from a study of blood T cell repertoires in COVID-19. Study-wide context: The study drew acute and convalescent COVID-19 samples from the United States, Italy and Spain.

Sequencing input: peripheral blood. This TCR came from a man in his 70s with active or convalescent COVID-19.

Here the CDR3 reads CASSQMTYRGRIFTDTQYF. Written as DNA, the CDR3 is TGTGCCAGCAGCCAAATGACGTACAGGGGGCGCATATTCACAGATACGCAGTATTTT. The rearrangement uses TRBV28 and TRBJ2-3, with 9 bases identical to TRBD1. CDR1 is MDHEN and CDR2 is SYDVKM in the germline V gene. CDR3 size: 19 residues. Unmatched junction bases numbered 18, after V lost 6 bases and J lost 2 bases.